The 20 T cell receptor beta chains below come from one sample, sequenced in a study of cytomegalovirus exposure and HLA in healthy donors. This PCR relied on a set of 60 Vbeta primers and 13 Jbeta primers. Here immunoSEQ multiplex PCR was the method, and the copy in TCRdb shows in-frame clones only, minus some. This table has 200,000 to 250,000 clones, 82% appearing once. Sequencing was done on a sample of PBMCs. These receptors came from a woman aged 40 to 50 in good health and CMV-seronegative.

This clone has more than one count but fewer than ten. This chain uses TRBV7-9 with TRBJ2-1; 9 bases line up with TRBD2. Germline loops: CDR1 SEHNR, CDR2 FQNEAQ (reference sequence). The CDR3 loop spans 16 amino acids. J gave up 4 bases and V 5 bases, and 9 bases lay outside the gene matches. In DNA form, the CDR3 reads TGTGCCAGCAGCCAAAGCTTAGCGGGAGAGTACAATGAGCAGTTCTTC. The encoded protein is CASSQSLAGEYNEQFF.

This chain links TRBV19 with TRBJ2-2; possibly TRBD1 for D (5 bases). This CDR3 has 13 residues. Trimming pared 2 bases from V and 6 bases from J, leaving 7 bases between. The germline V gene has CDR1 LNHDA and CDR2 SQIVND (reference sequence). This CDR3 reads CASSISGPGELFF. In DNA form, the CDR3 reads TGTGCCAGTAGTATATCAGGGCCCGGGGAGCTGTTTTTT.

This clone occurred a few times. This rearrangement joins TRBV6-6 to TRBJ2-3, with D possibly being TRBD1 (5 bases). In germline, CDR1 is MNHNY, CDR2 SVGAGI (reference sequence). V was pared by 7 bases and J by 5 bases, with 19 bases between. This CDR3 comprises 15 residues. The CDR3 reads CASTEDIGYGDTQYF. In DNA, the CDR3 is TGTGCCAGCACCGAGGACATTGGCTATGGAGATACGCAGTATTTT.

V and J are TRBV9 and TRBJ2-5; a weak D match, TRBD2 (6 bases). This CDR3 region has 16 residues. Trimming shortened V by 2 bases and J by 2 bases, and 16 bases separated the two germline ends. Germline V gives CDR1 SGDLS, CDR2 YYNGEE. CDR3 amino acids: CASSVGLGDLQETQYF. In DNA, the CDR3 is TGTGCCAGCAGCGTGGGTTTAGGGGACTTACAAGAGACCCAGTACTTC.

This clone was found once. The rearrangement links TRBV28 to TRBJ2-7; D unclear. There are 15 residues in the CDR3. CDR1 and CDR2 from the germline V gene are MDHEN and SYDVKM. V was clipped by 6 bases and J by 0 bases, with 15 bases between them. CDR3 nucleotides: TGTGCCAGCAGACTCCATTCAGGCAGCTCCTACGAGCAGTACTTC. Translated: CASRLHSGSSYEQYF.

The gene calls are TRBV5-1 and TRBJ2-5; 8 nucleotides align to TRBD1. The ends lost 4 bases at V and 3 bases at J; junction bases unmatched: 8. Germline V gene sequence: CDR1 SGHRS, CDR2 YFSETQ. The CDR3 loop spans 15 amino acids. The CDR3 here is CASSTRPGQEETQYF. CDR3 nucleotides: TGCGCCAGCAGCACCAGGCCGGGACAGGAAGAGACCCAGTACTTC.

The chain links TRBV2 to TRBJ1-1; D call uncertain. The germline gives CDR1 SNHLY, CDR2 FYNNEI. This CDR3 is built from 11 residues. Trimming stripped 4 bases from V and 3 bases from J, with 3 bases between. CDR3 sequence: CASSADTEAFF. The DNA for the CDR3 is TGTGCCAGCAGTGCGGACACTGAAGCTTTCTTT.

The chain carries TRBV5-1 and TRBJ2-3, with 9 positions matching TRBD1. J lost 0 bases, V lost 3 bases, and 5 bases had no gene match. Per the germline V gene, CDR1 is SGHRS and CDR2 is YFSETQ. The CDR3 is made up of 16 amino acids. CDR3 DNA sequence: TGCGCCAGCAGCTCTACCGGGACAGGGAGCACAGATACGCAGTATTTT. Its translation is CASSSTGTGSTDTQYF.

The chain uses TRBV19 and TRBJ1-5, with D possibly matching TRBD1 (5 bases). The CDR3 consists of 14 residues. V shed 4 bases and J shed 0 bases, with 7 bases lying between them. From germline, CDR1 is LNHDA and CDR2 SQIVND (reference sequence). CDR3 coding DNA: TGTGCCAGTAGTACAGGGATTAGCAATCAGCCCCAGCATTTT. Protein sequence: CASSTGISNQPQHF. The full variable domain, its missing parts supplied by reference TRBV19 and TRBJ1-5, is DGGITQSPKYLFRKEGQNVTLSCEQNLNHDAMYWYRQDPGQGLRLIYYSQIVNDFQKGDIAEGYSVSREKKESFPLTVTSAQKNPTAFYLCASSTGISNQPQHFGDGTRLSIL.

This clone was observed a single time. The gene calls are TRBV11-2 and TRBJ2-7; D is perhaps TRBD2 (5 bases). The CDR3 has 14 residues. Per germline, CDR1 SGHAT and CDR2 FQNNGV. Between the trimmed V and J ends, which lost 1 base and 5 bases, there was a span of 12 bases. The CDR3 loop reads CASSLAYGVNEQYF. As DNA, the CDR3 is TGTGCCAGCAGCTTAGCTTACGGGGTCAACGAGCAGTACTTC. Full variable domain (rest looked up from reference TRBV11-2 and TRBJ2-7): EAGVAQSPRYKIIEKRQSVAFWCNPISGHATLYWYQQILGQGPKLLIQFQNNGVVDDSQLPKDRFSAERLKGVDSTLKIQPAKLEDSAVYLCASSLAYGVNEQYFGPGTRLTVT.

The chain's CDR3 is CASSRQTGSYEQYF. The CDR3 bases are TGTGCCAGCAGCCGCCAGACTGGCTCCTACGAGCAGTACTTC. The chain links TRBV7-2 to TRBJ2-7; D ambiguous. Germline loops: CDR1 SGHTA, CDR2 FQGNSA. This CDR3 region has 14 residues. Trimming removed 5 bases at V and 0 bases at J, with 11 bases between.

The V and J genes are TRBV30 and TRBJ2-7, with 10 nucleotides matching TRBD2. The V gene end was trimmed by 0 bases and the J gene end by 5 bases; junction bases not matched to a gene: 7. This CDR3 contains 15 residues. Germline-derived CDR1 and CDR2 are GTSNPN and SVGIG (reference sequence). This CDR3 reads CAWSVGLAGADEQYF. The CDR3 nucleotides are TGTGCCTGGAGTGTAGGGCTAGCGGGAGCAGACGAGCAGTACTTC.

The chain employs TRBV19 and TRBJ2-7, with TRBD1 matching over 9 bases. Trimming cost V 5 bases and J 2 bases; bases outside gene matches: 7. Looked up from germline, CDR1 is LNHDA and CDR2 is SQIVND (reference sequence). The CDR3 totals 15 residues. The CDR3 bases are TGTGCCAGTAGTGGGGACGGGACAGGGACCTACGAGCAGTACTTC. Protein: CASSGDGTGTYEQYF. The full variable domain, its missing parts supplied by reference TRBV19 and TRBJ2-7, is DGGITQSPKYLFRKEGQNVTLSCEQNLNHDAMYWYRQDPGQGLRLIYYSQIVNDFQKGDIAEGYSVSREKKESFPLTVTSAQKNPTAFYLCASSGDGTGTYEQYFGPGTRLTVT.

This chain connects TRBV7-3 to TRBJ2-3, with TRBD1 as a possible D gene (5 bases). The CDR3 consists of 13 residues. Trimming stripped 2 bases from V and 6 bases from J, with 9 bases between. Germline CDR1 SGHTA, CDR2 FQGTGA. Here the CDR3 reads CASSLGKGDTQYF. CDR3 nucleotides: TGTGCCAGCAGCTTAGGGAAGGGGGATACGCAGTATTTT. Full variable domain (rest looked up from reference TRBV7-3 and TRBJ2-3): GAGVSQTPSNKVTEKGKYVELRCDPISGHTALYWYRQSLGQGPEFLIYFQGTGAADDSGLPNDRFFAVRPEGSVSTLKIQRTERGDSAVYLCASSLGKGDTQYFGPGTRLTVL.

The V gene is TRBV27, the J gene TRBJ2-6; 9 bases agree with TRBD1. V shed 4 bases, J shed 0 bases, and the junction held 4 bases outside the gene matches. This CDR3 is built from 17 residues. The germline CDR1 and CDR2 sequences are MNHEY and SMNVEV (reference sequence). The CDR3 protein is CASSSGTGSSGANVLTF. The CDR3 DNA sequence: TGTGCCAGCAGTTCTGGGACAGGGAGCTCTGGGGCCAACGTCCTGACTTTC.

The chain couples TRBV9 to TRBJ2-1; 13 bases agree with TRBD2. V lost 4 bases, J lost 5 bases, and 24 bases stayed unmatched. Germline values: CDR1 SGDLS, CDR2 YYNGEE. The CDR3 spans 22 residues. The CDR3 spells CASSSQTRRGLAGWDPHNEQFF. For the CDR3, the DNA is TGTGCCAGCAGCTCCCAAACTAGAAGGGGACTAGCGGGGTGGGACCCTCACAATGAGCAGTTCTTC. Together with reference TRBV9 and TRBJ2-1, the CDR3 gives the full variable domain: DSGVTQTPKHLITATGQRVTLRCSPRSGDLSVYWYQQSLDQGLQFLIQYYNGEERAKGNILERFSAQQFPDLHSELNLSSLELGDSALYFCASSSQTRRGLAGWDPHNEQFFGPGTRLTVL.

In nucleotides, the CDR3 is TGCGCCAGCAGTGAGCTCAACCGGGGCGAGCAGTACTTC. This gives the protein CASSELNRGEQYF. The chain links TRBV10-1 to TRBJ2-7; D is perhaps TRBD2 (5 bases). Looked up from germline, CDR1 is WNHNN and CDR2 is SYGVQD (reference sequence). This CDR3 region has 13 residues. The V end was cut by 2 bases, the J end by 6 bases, with 11 bases between.

The chain is built from TRBV6-1 and TRBJ1-2, with 8 positions matching TRBD1. This CDR3 contains 17 residues. CDR1 and CDR2 (germline): MNHNS, SASEGT. V lost 3 bases, J lost 4 bases, and 13 bases stayed unmatched. The CDR3 spells CASSEGTGRALGYGYTF. DNA for the CDR3: TGTGCCAGCAGTGAGGGGACAGGACGCGCGTTGGGCTATGGCTACACCTTC.

The CDR3 DNA follows: TGTGCCACCAGATGGGGCCCAGCGGGCGGGAGGGGCGAGCAGTACTTC. This sequence encodes CATRWGPAGGRGEQYF. The chain couples TRBV11-2 to TRBJ2-7, with 9 bases matching TRBD2. The CDR3 runs 16 residues. V was pared by 10 bases and J by 6 bases, with 19 bases of the junction left unmatched. Germline V gives CDR1 SGHAT, CDR2 FQNNGV.

V and J are TRBV5-5 and TRBJ1-4; TRBD1 might be the D (5 bases). This CDR3 spans 14 amino acids. V was shortened by 3 bases and J by 5 bases, with 11 bases between the two germline ends. Germline V gene sequence: CDR1 SGHKS, CDR2 YYEKEE (reference sequence). CDR3 coding DNA: TGTGCCAGCAGCTCCACGACAGAGAATGAAAAACTGTTTTTT. This codes for CASSSTTENEKLFF.